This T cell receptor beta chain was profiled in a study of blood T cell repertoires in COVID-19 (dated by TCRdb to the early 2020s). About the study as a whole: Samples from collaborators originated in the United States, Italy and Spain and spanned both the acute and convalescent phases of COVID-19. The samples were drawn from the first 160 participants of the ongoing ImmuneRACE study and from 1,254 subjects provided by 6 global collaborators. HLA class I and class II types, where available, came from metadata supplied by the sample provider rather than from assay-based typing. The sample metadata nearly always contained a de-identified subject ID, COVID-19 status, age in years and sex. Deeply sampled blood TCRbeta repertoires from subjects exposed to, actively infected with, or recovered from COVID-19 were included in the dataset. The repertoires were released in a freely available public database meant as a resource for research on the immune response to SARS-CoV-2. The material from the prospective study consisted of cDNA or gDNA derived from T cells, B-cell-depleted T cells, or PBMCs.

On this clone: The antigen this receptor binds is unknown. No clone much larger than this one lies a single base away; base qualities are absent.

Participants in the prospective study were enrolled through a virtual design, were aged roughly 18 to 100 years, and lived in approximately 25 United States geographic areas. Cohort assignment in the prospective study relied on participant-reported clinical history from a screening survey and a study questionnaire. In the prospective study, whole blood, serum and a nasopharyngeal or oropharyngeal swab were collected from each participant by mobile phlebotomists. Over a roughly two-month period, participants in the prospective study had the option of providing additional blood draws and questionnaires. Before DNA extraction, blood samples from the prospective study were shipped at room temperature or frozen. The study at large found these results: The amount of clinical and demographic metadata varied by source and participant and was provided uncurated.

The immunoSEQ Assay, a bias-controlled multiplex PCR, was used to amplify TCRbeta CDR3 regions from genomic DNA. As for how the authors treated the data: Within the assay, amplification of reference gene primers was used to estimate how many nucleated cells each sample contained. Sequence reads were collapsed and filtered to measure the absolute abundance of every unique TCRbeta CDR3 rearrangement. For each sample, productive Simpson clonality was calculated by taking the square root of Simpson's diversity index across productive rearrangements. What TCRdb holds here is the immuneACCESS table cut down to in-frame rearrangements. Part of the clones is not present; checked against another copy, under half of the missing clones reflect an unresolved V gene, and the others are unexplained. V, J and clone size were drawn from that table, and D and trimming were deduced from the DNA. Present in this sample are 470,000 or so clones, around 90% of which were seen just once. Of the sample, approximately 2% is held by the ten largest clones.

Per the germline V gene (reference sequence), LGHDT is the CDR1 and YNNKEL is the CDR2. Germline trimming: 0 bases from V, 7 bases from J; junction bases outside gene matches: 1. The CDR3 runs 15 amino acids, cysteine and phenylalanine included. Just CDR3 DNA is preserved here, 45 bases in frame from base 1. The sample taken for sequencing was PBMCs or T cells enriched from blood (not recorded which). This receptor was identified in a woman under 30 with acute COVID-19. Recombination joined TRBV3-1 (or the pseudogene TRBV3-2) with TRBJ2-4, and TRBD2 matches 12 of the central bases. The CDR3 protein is CASSQDLAGGNIQYF. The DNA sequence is TGTGCCAGCAGCCAAGATCTAGCGGGGGGGAACATTCAGTACTTC.